These 4 T cell receptor beta chains share one sample of origin, sequenced in a study of blood T cell repertoires in COVID-19. Clones were read by immunoSEQ multiplex PCR, and TCRdb kept only the in-frame ones, dropping some. The top ten clones hold 12% of a sample with approximately 100,000 clones, approximately 80% of them seen once. Input material: peripheral blood. The source of these receptors is a human donor in a cohort sampled during active COVID-19.

This rearrangement joins TRBV21-1 to TRBJ2-7; no check of the table's D call, TRBD2, against the DNA was made. TRBV21-1 represents a pseudogene. CDR3 length: 17 residues. CDR3 protein: CASSKSHFSGGSYEQYF. The CDR3 DNA reads TGTGCCAGCAGCAAATCCCATTTTAGCGGGGGATCTTACGAGCAGTACTTC.

As concerns this clone: Other DNA sequences in the same sample also yield this CDR3. V and J are TRBV4-3 and TRBJ2-7; 13 positions agree with TRBD2. The CDR3 contains 16 residues. Germline CDR1 LGHNA, CDR2 YSLEER. Trimming at V came to 3 bases and at J to 0 bases, leaving 2 bases not matched to a gene. The CDR3 is CASSQGLAGSSYEQYF. CDR3 DNA: TGCGCCAGCAGCCAGGGACTAGCGGGGAGCTCCTACGAGCAGTACTTC.

The chain links TRBV5-1 to TRBJ1-1; D is unresolved. Germline assignment: CDR1 SGHRS and CDR2 YFSETQ. V lost 1 base and J 2 bases, leaving 9 bases between the germline ends. The CDR3 is made up of 14 amino acids. DNA of the CDR3: TGCGCCAGCAGCTTGCGAGGACTTAACACTGAAGCTTTCTTT. It yields the protein CASSLRGLNTEAFF.

The chain combines TRBV19 with TRBJ2-7; TRBD1 might be the D (5 bases). The CDR3 extends over 14 amino acids. Germline V CDR1 and CDR2: LNHDA, SQIVND (reference sequence). V lost 2 bases, J lost 4 bases, and 12 bases lay in between. The DNA for the CDR3 is TGTGCCAGTAGTATATCCCCAGGGTCGTACGAGCAGTACTTC. It codes for CASSISPGSYEQYF.